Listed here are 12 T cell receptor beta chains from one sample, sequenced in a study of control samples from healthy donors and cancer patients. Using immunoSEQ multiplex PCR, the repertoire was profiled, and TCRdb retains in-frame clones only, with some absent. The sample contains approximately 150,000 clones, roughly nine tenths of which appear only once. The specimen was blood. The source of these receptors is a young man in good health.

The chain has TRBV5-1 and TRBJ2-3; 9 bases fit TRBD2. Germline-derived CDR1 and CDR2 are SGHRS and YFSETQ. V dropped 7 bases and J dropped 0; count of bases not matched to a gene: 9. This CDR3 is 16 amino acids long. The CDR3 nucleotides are TGCGCCAGCGATCTAGCGGGACATAGTAGCACAGATACGCAGTATTTT. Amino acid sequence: CASDLAGHSSTDTQYF.

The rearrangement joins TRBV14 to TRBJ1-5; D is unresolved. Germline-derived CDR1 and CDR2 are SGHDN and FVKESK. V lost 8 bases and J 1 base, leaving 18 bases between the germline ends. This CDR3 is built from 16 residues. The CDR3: CASLSDRTRSNQPQHF. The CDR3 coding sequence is TGTGCCAGCCTCAGCGATCGTACAAGAAGCAATCAGCCCCAGCATTTT.

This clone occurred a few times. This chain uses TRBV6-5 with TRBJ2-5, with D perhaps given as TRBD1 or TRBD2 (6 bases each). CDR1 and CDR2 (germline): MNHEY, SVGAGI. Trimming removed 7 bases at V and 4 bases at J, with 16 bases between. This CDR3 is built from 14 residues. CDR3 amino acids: CASILGGQGETQYF. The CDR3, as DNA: TGTGCCAGCATCCTGGGGGGACAAGGAGAGACCCAGTACTTC.

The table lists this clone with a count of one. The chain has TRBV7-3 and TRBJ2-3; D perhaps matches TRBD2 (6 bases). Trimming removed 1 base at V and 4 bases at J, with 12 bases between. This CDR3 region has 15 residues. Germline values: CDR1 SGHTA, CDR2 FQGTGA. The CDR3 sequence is CASSLKLTGADTQYF. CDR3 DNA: TGTGCCAGCAGCTTAAAATTAACGGGGGCAGATACGCAGTATTTT.

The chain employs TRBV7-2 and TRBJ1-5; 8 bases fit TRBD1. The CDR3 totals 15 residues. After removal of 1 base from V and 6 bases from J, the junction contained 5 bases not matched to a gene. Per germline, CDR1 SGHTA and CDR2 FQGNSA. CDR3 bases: TGTGCCAGCAGCTTAGACCAGGGGGCGGGTCAGCCCCAGCATTTT. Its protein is CASSLDQGAGQPQHF. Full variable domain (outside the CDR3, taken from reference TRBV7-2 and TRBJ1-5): GAGVSQSPSNKVTEKGKDVELRCDPISGHTALYWYRQSLGQGLEFLIYFQGNSAPDKSGLPSDRFSAERTGGSVSTLTIQRTQQEDSAVYLCASSLDQGAGQPQHFGDGTRLSIL.

The CDR3 is CATTTADNQPQHF. In DNA, the CDR3 is TGTGCCACCACGACGGCCGACAATCAGCCCCAGCATTTT. The chain employs TRBV6-5 and TRBJ1-5; D is ambiguous. CDR1 is MNHEY, CDR2 SVGAGI, per germline. The CDR3 spans 13 residues. Trimming left V 10 bases short and J 3 bases short, with 13 bases between.

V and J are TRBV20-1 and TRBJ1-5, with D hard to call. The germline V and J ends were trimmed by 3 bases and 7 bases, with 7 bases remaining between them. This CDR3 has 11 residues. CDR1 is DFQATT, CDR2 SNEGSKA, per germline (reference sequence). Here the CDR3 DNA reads TGCAGTGCTAGTGAGGGACAGCCCCAGCATTTT. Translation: CSASEGQPQHF.

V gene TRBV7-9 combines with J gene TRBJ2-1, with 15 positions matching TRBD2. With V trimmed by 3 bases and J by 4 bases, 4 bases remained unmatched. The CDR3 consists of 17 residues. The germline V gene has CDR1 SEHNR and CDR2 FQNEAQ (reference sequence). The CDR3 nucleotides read TGTGCCAGCAGCTTGACCGGGACTAGCGGGGGGTACAATGAGCAGTTCTTC. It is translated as CASSLTGTSGGYNEQFF.

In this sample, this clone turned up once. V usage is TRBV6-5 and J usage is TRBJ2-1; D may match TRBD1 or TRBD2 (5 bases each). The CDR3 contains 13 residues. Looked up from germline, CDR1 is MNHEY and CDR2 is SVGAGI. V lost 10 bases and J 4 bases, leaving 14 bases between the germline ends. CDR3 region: CAIQMGEYNEQFF. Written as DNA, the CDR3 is TGTGCCATCCAGATGGGGGAATACAATGAGCAGTTCTTC.

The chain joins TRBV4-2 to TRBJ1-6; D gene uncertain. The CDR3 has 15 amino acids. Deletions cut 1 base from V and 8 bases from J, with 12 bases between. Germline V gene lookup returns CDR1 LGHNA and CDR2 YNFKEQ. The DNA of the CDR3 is TGTGCCAGCAGCCAAGTTGATCCGGGGTATTCACCCCTCCACTTT. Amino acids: CASSQVDPGYSPLHF.

This CDR3 is CASSPTRENSPLHF. The CDR3 bases are TGTGCCAGCTCACCTACCAGGGAGAATTCACCCCTCCACTTT. The chain is built from TRBV18 and TRBJ1-6, with D possibly being TRBD1 (5 bases). The CDR3 runs 14 residues. V was clipped by 3 bases and J by 7 bases, with 10 bases between them. Germline values: CDR1 KGHSH, CDR2 LQKENI.

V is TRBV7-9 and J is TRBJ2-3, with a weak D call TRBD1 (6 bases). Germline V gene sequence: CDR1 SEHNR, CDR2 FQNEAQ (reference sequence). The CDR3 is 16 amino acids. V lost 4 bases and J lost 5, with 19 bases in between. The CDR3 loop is CASSYPMVGAGDTQYF. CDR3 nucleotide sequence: TGTGCCAGCAGCTACCCAATGGTGGGGGCGGGAGATACGCAGTATTTT.